The present entry profiles one T cell receptor beta chain with its context. What this receptor recognizes is not known. There are no base qualities to consult, and no much larger clone falls within one base. These data are taken from a study of T-cell memory formation after mild COVID-19 (dated by TCRdb to the early 2020s). For context, the study as a whole: TCR sequence clusters from the two donors were largely donor specific. Two young, previously healthy adult volunteers made up the cohort, one male and one female. T-cell clones expanding and contracting after mild COVID-19 in two donors were tracked by longitudinal TCRalpha and TCRbeta repertoire sequencing. What the study reported, not specific to this receptor: From day 15 to 85, contracting clones showed balanced CD4/CD8 phenotypes, whereas a second wave of clones that expanded from day 15 to 37 leaned towards CD4+. SARS-CoV-2 specificity was not confirmed for the second-wave clones peaking on day 37. Only a couple of mild cases were covered in the study, and larger cohorts including severe cases with pre-infection samples were considered necessary. The detection of some responding clones in pre-infection memory suggests that pre-existing cross-reactive memory T cells joined the SARS-CoV-2 response. Contracting CD4+ clones were found mainly in CM and EM memory subsets, while CD8+ clones were enriched in EMRA.

V is cut by 1 base and J by 6 bases, and the space between the germline ends is 7 bases. CDR1 and CDR2, per the germline V gene (reference sequence), are LGHDT and YNNKEL. The CDR3 spans 12 residues, from the cysteine through the phenylalanine. Just CDR3 DNA is preserved here, 36 bases in frame from base 1. The instrument given in TCRdb is Illumina NovaSeq 6000. TCRalpha and TCRbeta cDNA libraries were constructed by 5'RACE with constant-segment primers, with sample barcodes and unique molecular identifiers being introduced. Trizol reagent was used to extract RNA from every sample. Libraries were amplified in two PCR steps, with a second sample barcode and Illumina TruSeq adapters added in the second step. The libraries were sequenced on an Illumina NovaSeq using 2 x 150 bp paired-end reads. The study's own analysis went as follows. With migec v1.2.7, reads were demultiplexed and then collapsed into UMI-guided consensus sequences. Using mixcr v2.1.11, UMI consensuses were aligned to TRA and TRB V and J templates and then assembled into clonotypes. A clonotype was counted as expanded or contracted only if both edgeR and NoisET called the change significant, with noise models trained on biological replicates. For edgeR calls, a false discovery rate-adjusted p below 0.01 and a log2 fold-change threshold of 1 were applied. PCA with hierarchical clustering of max-normalized trajectories of the 1000 most abundant clonotypes was used as exploratory dynamics analysis. Separately sequenced CD4+ and CD8+ repertoires were used to assign a CD4 or CD8 phenotype to each responding clone. The public reads were reprocessed in TCRdb via fastp at Q25 and MiXCR, keeping in-frame beta chains. A single entry per CDR3 protein holds the most common genes and DNA from its merged rows. The V and J calls shown here were made by TCRdb, not taken from the authors' results. For this sample there are approximately 490,000 distinct CDR3 sequences; over 20% appear just once. Clones ranked in the top ten supply roughly an eighth of the sample.

PBMCs were isolated by Ficoll-Paque density gradient centrifugation. The sequence was collected from an adult woman who had mild COVID-19 (a few samples of this study predate the infection). The sample titles of this study are shuffled in the database, so cell type and time point are left out; the donor was told from shared clones. The specimen was PBMCs or a T cell subset sorted from them (not recorded which). The chain is assembled from TRBV3-1 and TRBJ2-7; the D segment cannot be called with confidence. The base sequence is TGTGCCAGCAGCCAAGCGATCGGCGAGCAGTACTTC. It translates to CASSQAIGEQYF.